This T cell receptor (beta chain) comes out of a study of radiotherapy plus CTLA-4 blockade in lung cancer. In the study overall: Patients showed objective responses in under 20% of cases and disease control in 25% to 40%.

Trimming took 2 bases from V and 6 from J; bases not matched to a gene: 2. This CDR3 comprises 13 residues. CDR1 is SGHTS and CDR2 is YDEGEE in the germline V gene. The table came from immunoSEQ multiplex PCR; TCRdb's copy has only in-frame clones and leaves some out. The sample shows 50,000 to 65,000 clones, about 77% of them seen only once. Ipilimumab CTLA-4 blockade and focal radiation were given to patients with chemo-refractory metastatic non-small-cell lung cancer. Comment on this clone: Its antigen is undetermined.

Broader study findings: Increased serum interferon-beta after radiation also reportedly predicted response strongly. In blood, TCR clones derived from the tumor expanded after radiotherapy plus ipilimumab.

Specimen: peripheral blood, collected from a patient treated with radiotherapy plus ipilimumab. This receptor was identified in a human donor with non-small cell lung cancer whose response to radiotherapy plus ipilimumab could not be evaluated. The chain is built from TRBV5-8 and TRBJ2-1; 7 bases map to TRBD1. The CDR3 loop reads CASSFTGVNEQFF. The CDR3 DNA reads as TGTGCCAGCAGCTTCACAGGGGTCAATGAGCAGTTCTTC.